A single sample is the source of the 28 T cell receptor beta chains below, sequenced in a study of T cells expressing NK-cell markers (dated by TCRdb to 2020 to 2021). The library came from 5' RACE. TCRdb shows the sequencer as Illumina HiSeq 2000. Each CDR3 protein sequence appears as one entry after TCRdb reprocessed the reads, and no DNA is included. This sample's table contains about 370,000 distinct CDR3 sequences. The ten largest clones add up to about 10% of the sample. Sequenced: blood T cells: a sorted CD56 or NKG2C T cell subset, CD4+ or CD8+ T cells, or bulk PBMC T cells (not recorded which). These receptors all come from a woman aged 45-65 years in good health. Donor details come from another sample of the same person, matched by shared clones.

V usage is TRBV9 and J usage is TRBJ2-7; there is no DNA to check the TCRdb D call of TRBD1. CDR1 is SGDLS, CDR2 YYNGEE, per germline. The length of the CDR3 is 16 residues. The chain's CDR3 is CASSAGWGQGSYEQYF.

This chain's CDR3 is CSVLKTGPGNTIYF. The chain has TRBV29-1 and TRBJ1-3. This CDR3 has 14 residues. Germline CDR1 and CDR2: SQVTM and ANQGSEA.

CDR3 amino acids: CASSLVDNTGELFF. V is TRBV11-2 and J is TRBJ2-2. The CDR3 runs to 14 residues. The germline V gene has CDR1 SGHAT and CDR2 FQNNGV.

The chain joins TRBV7-2 to TRBJ2-1; as DNA is missing, the TRBD2 call by TCRdb cannot be tested. The CDR3 is 21 residues long. Per germline, CDR1 SGHTA and CDR2 FQGNSA. CDR3 in amino acids: CASSLESPGLAGGKAYNEQFF.

The chain is built from TRBV30 and TRBJ2-5; TCRdb's assignment of TRBD2 cannot be checked, as there is no DNA. The CDR3 is made up of 17 amino acids. Germline values: CDR1 GTSNPN, CDR2 SVGIG (reference sequence). This CDR3 reads CAWSAESFGSGKETQYF.

CDR3 residues: CASSPGTAGKELFF. The rearrangement joins TRBV5-1 to TRBJ2-2; TCRdb reports TRBD1, a call that lacks DNA to check it against. The CDR3 contains 14 residues. Germline V CDR1 and CDR2: SGHRS, YFSETQ.

The chain recombines TRBV24-1 with TRBJ1-1. The germline V gene encodes CDR1 KGHDR and CDR2 SFDVKD. The CDR3 is 11 residues long. CDR3 sequence: CATSLGSEAFF.

The genes are TRBV5-1 and TRBJ2-7; absent DNA, TCRdb's TRBD2 call cannot be checked. CDR3 length equals 13 residues. Germline lookup yields CDR1 SGHRS and CDR2 YFSETQ. CDR3: CASSLEGPPQQYF.

The gene calls are TRBV11-2 and TRBJ2-5; the D call from TCRdb, TRBD1, cannot be confirmed without DNA. Germline V gene data show CDR1 as SGHAT and CDR2 as FQNNGV. The CDR3 is made up of 14 amino acids. The CDR3: CASSRPGAKETQYF.

The chain carries TRBV7-8 and TRBJ2-4; there is no DNA to check the TCRdb D call of TRBD2. The CDR3 is 13 residues long. CDR1 is SGHVS and CDR2 is FQNEAQ in the germline V gene. CDR3: CASSSAAGALLYF.

The chain links TRBV14 to TRBJ2-3. Per the germline V gene, CDR1 is SGHDN and CDR2 is FVKESK. The CDR3 has 16 residues. The CDR3 is CASSQNSIRDTDTQYF.

The CDR3 protein is CASSLSWTSGSLFEQFF. The chain is built from TRBV27 and TRBJ2-1; lacking DNA, the TRBD2 call made by TCRdb goes unchecked. Germline CDR1 reads MNHEY; CDR2 reads SMNVEV (reference sequence). The CDR3 consists of 17 residues.

The chain has TRBV7-9 and TRBJ2-6. Germline V gene data show CDR1 as SEHNR and CDR2 as FQNEAQ (reference sequence). This CDR3 is built from 16 residues. CDR3 residues: CASSSNSPTGANVLTF.

The rearrangement joins TRBV11-2 to TRBJ2-4; TCRdb outputs TRBD1, but without DNA this stays unchecked. Germline V gene sequence: CDR1 SGHAT, CDR2 FQNNGV. The CDR3 is 16 residues long. The CDR3 region is CASSLLQSGAEDIQYF.

V and J are TRBV6-5 and TRBJ1-2. In germline, CDR1 is MNHEY, CDR2 SVGAGI. The length of the CDR3 is 15 residues. The CDR3 region is CASGGPGSYNYGYTF.

The gene calls are TRBV6-1 and TRBJ2-3; the TRBD2 assignment by TCRdb is unverifiable without DNA. From germline, CDR1 is MNHNS and CDR2 SASEGT. The CDR3 consists of 15 residues. CDR3 loop: CASSGLAGGRDTQYF.

The chain uses TRBV20-1 and TRBJ2-7; absent DNA, TCRdb's TRBD2 call cannot be checked. The CDR3 contains 12 residues. Germline values: CDR1 DFQATT, CDR2 SNEGSKA (reference sequence). The chain's CDR3 is CSARDSTSEQYF.

This chain joins TRBV20-1 and TRBJ2-1; TCRdb's D gene call, TRBD2, goes unchecked for lack of DNA. From germline, CDR1 is DFQATT and CDR2 SNEGSKA (reference sequence). This CDR3 is built from 17 residues. CDR3 region: CSAMLAGARSSYNEQFF.

The rearrangement joins TRBV27 to TRBJ2-3. CDR3 length: 15 residues. Germline CDR1 is MNHEY and CDR2 is SMNVEV (reference sequence). This CDR3 is CASSLRFSSTDTQYF.

This sequence joins TRBV24-1 and TRBJ2-1; without DNA, the TCRdb call of TRBD2 cannot be checked. Germline CDR1 and CDR2: KGHDR and SFDVKD. The length of the CDR3 is 20 residues. CDR3 sequence reads: CATSDYIRGLAGGMHNEQFF.

The chain carries TRBV29-1 and TRBJ2-7. Germline values: CDR1 SQVTM, CDR2 ANQGSEA. This CDR3 region has 12 residues. The CDR3 spells CSVGYGLYEQYF.

The rearrangement uses TRBV15 and TRBJ1-4; TCRdb selects TRBD1, and the lack of DNA leaves this call unchecked. CDR3 length: 16 residues. The germline V gene has CDR1 LNHNV and CDR2 YYDKDF (reference sequence). CDR3 sequence: CATSRDYGGENEKLFF.

This chain joins TRBV7-9 and TRBJ1-1; TCRdb returns TRBD1, unconfirmable since there is no DNA. In germline, CDR1 is SEHNR, CDR2 FQNEAQ (reference sequence). This CDR3 contains 15 residues. The CDR3 reads CASSVQRQGGTEAFF.

V gene TRBV5-1 combines with J gene TRBJ2-1; as DNA is missing, the TRBD2 call by TCRdb cannot be tested. The germline CDR1 and CDR2 sequences are SGHRS and YFSETQ. The CDR3 is made up of 15 amino acids. CDR3 sequence reads: CASSLGGLAPLEQFF.

The V call is TRBV5-6, the J call TRBJ2-3. The length of the CDR3 is 14 residues. Germline V gene lookup returns CDR1 SGHDT and CDR2 YYEEEE. This CDR3 reads CASSKGTSTDTQYF.

This rearrangement joins TRBV12-3 or TRBV12-4 to TRBJ2-2; TCRdb's assignment of TRBD2 cannot be checked, as there is no DNA. This CDR3 is built from 16 residues. CDR3: CASSLGSTSVGGELFF.

The chain carries TRBV5-1 and TRBJ2-1; TCRdb calls TRBD2, which cannot be checked without DNA. The CDR3 is 14 residues long. CDR1 and CDR2 from the germline V gene are SGHRS and YFSETQ. This CDR3 reads CASSSLQITNEQFF.

The V call is TRBV25-1, the J call TRBJ1-1; TCRdb proposes TRBD1, but this gene call is untestable without DNA. CDR3 length equals 13 residues. CDR1 and CDR2 from the germline V gene are MGHDK and SYGVNS. The CDR3 sequence: CASAPGLNTEAFF.